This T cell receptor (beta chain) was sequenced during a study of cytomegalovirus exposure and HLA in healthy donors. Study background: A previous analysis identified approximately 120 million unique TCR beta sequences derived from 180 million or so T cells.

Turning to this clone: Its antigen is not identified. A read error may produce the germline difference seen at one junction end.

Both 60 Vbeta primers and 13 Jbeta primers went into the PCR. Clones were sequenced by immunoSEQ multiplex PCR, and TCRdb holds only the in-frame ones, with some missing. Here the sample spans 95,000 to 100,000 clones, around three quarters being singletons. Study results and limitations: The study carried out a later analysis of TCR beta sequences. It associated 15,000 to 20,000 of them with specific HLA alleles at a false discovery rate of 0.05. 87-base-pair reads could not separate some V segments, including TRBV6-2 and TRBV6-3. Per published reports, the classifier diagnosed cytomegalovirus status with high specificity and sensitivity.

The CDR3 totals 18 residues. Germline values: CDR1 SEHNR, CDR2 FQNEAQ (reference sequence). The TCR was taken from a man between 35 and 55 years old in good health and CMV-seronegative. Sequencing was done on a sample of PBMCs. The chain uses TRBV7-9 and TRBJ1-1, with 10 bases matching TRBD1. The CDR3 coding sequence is TGTTCCAGCAGCTTAACCTCGACAGGGGGCGGTTTAAGAACTGAAGCTTTCTTT. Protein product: CSSSLTSTGGGLRTEAFF.